This TCR beta chain was captured by sequencing in a study of blood T cells in healthy people across ages. Through a sample-barcoded 5' primer and a J-beta primer mix, a second PCR was run for roughly 6 to 12 cycles. TCRdb passed the 5' RACE reads through MiXCR, listing each CDR3 protein once. The data show about 580,000 distinct CDR3 sequences, with 40% to 55% seen just once and around 25% held by the top ten. The V end lost 1 base, the J end lost 2 bases, and 10 bases lay between the germline ends. The CDR3 has 16 residues. CDR1 is SGHRS and CDR2 is YFSETQ in the germline V gene. Study-wide results and caveats: Among T cells, TCR beta diversity per million cells dropped roughly linearly as age rose.

With regard to this clonotype: Its specificity is unknown.

The receptor was isolated from an older man in good health. This rearrangement joins TRBV5-1 to TRBJ2-6; D ambiguous. Material: blood. Here the CDR3 DNA reads TGCGCCAGCAGCTTGACAGTAACCGCTGGGGCCAACGTCCTGACTTTC. It codes for CASSLTVTAGANVLTF.